Following are 5 T cell receptor beta chains from one sample sequenced in a study of neurological immune-mediated disorders. In TCRdb, the 5' RACE reads were re-called with MiXCR into one record per CDR3 protein. Among about 62,000 distinct CDR3 sequences listed, roughly 4% were seen once. Sequencing was performed on PBMCs. These receptors were collected from a woman aged 50 to 65 with multiple sclerosis.

This clonotype was seen more than once but under ten times. This rearrangement joins TRBV20-1 to TRBJ2-1; TRBD2 matches 12 bases. V lost 3 bases and J lost 6; bases outside the gene matches: 9. Germline lookup yields CDR1 DFQATT and CDR2 SNEGSKA (reference sequence). The length of the CDR3 is 16 residues. DNA for the CDR3: TGCAGTGCTAGGTCACTAGCGGGAGGCGGGGGCAATGAGCAGTTCTTC. Translation gives CSARSLAGGGGNEQFF.

This clonotype has at least ten counts. The junction differs from germline at one of its ends, possibly a read error. The CDR3 is CASVWRGGAYTHTQYF. CDR3 DNA: TGTGCCAGCGTCTGGAGGGGCGGGGCATACACACATACGCAGTATTTT. V usage is TRBV12-3 or TRBV12-4 and J usage is TRBJ2-3; weak D call: TRBD2 (6 bases). The CDR3 spans 16 residues.

The table lists this clonotype with many counts. The genes are TRBV10-3 and TRBJ2-7; 7 bases match TRBD1. The CDR3 contains 13 residues. Germline CDR1 reads ENHRY; CDR2 reads SYGVKD. With 7 bases clipped from V and 3 bases from J, the junction kept 6 bases outside the gene matches. The CDR3 loop is CAIKEDRSYEQYF. The DNA for the CDR3 is TGTGCCATCAAAGAGGACAGGAGCTACGAGCAGTACTTC.

This clonotype was counted ten times or more. The V gene is TRBV5-6, the J gene TRBJ2-7; weak D call: TRBD2 (6 bases). This CDR3 has 14 residues. The germline CDR1 and CDR2 sequences are SGHDT and YYEEEE. V lost 2 bases and J lost 4, with 13 bases in between. CDR3 region: CASSFRSGLYEQYF. CDR3 DNA sequence: TGTGCCAGCAGCTTCCGGAGCGGGCTATACGAGCAGTACTTC. The whole variable domain, remainder taken from reference TRBV5-6 and TRBJ2-7, is DAGVTQSPTHLIKTRGQQVTLRCSPKSGHDTVSWYQQALGQGPQFIFQYYEEEERQRGNFPDRFSGHQFPNYSSELNVNALLLGDSALYLCASSFRSGLYEQYFGPGTRLTVT.

A note on this clonotype: A much bigger clone sits one base away, suggesting this may be a read error. This chain connects TRBV28 to TRBJ2-7; weak D call: TRBD2 (6 bases). Trimming removed 6 bases at V and 4 bases at J, with 13 bases between. The germline CDR1 and CDR2 sequences are MDHEN and SYDVKM. This CDR3 is 13 amino acids long. CDR3 coding DNA: TGTGCCAGCAGAGGGAGAGGGAGGTACGAGCAGTACTTC. The encoded protein is CASRGRGRYEQYF.